The 7 T cell receptor beta chains below come from one sample, sequenced in a study of tumor-infiltrating lymphocytes in primary liver carcinoma. The input was 500 ng total RNA; TCR beta cDNA was made from it with a constant-region primer. Three nested multiplex PCR rounds, a slightly modified ARM-PCR method, built the TCR beta libraries. Use of TRBV1-TRBV30 forward primers with a C-beta reverse primer characterized the first two PCR rounds, which lasted ten to eleven cycles each. TCRdb passed the multiplex PCR reads through MiXCR, listing each CDR3 protein once. The repertoire holds over 250,000 distinct CDR3 sequences, with around 50% as singletons. The authors took blood RNA from unsorted whole blood and also extracted germline DNA. The sample comprised peripheral blood. These receptors all stem from a woman aged 25-40 years with primary liver carcinoma and hepatitis B virus infection.

With regard to this clonotype: One junction end does not reproduce the germline sequence, and a read error may be involved. The chain combines TRBV29-1 with TRBJ2-7; D gene ambiguous. CDR3 length equals 10 residues. CDR1 and CDR2 from the germline V gene are SQVTM and ANQGSEA. DNA for the CDR3: TGCAGCGTTGCCGACAATGAGCAGCACTTC. It yields the protein CSVADNEQHF.

The chain employs TRBV7-8 and TRBJ2-2; D remains unclear. The CDR3 runs to 18 residues. V was trimmed by 4 bases and J by 4 bases, leaving 22 bases between them. The germline gives CDR1 SGHVS, CDR2 FQNEAQ. The CDR3 DNA reads as TGTGCCAGCAGCTCGCGGCTAGGCAGGAGTCGTTTCACCGGGGAGCTGTTTTTT. Translated: CASSSRLGRSRFTGELFF.

The chain recombines TRBV6-6 with TRBJ2-1; TRBD2 might be the D (6 bases). The V end was cut by 11 bases, the J end by 5 bases, with 16 bases between. Germline V lookup: CDR1 MNHNY, CDR2 SVGAGI (reference sequence). The CDR3 contains 13 residues. The DNA for the CDR3 is TGTGCCCTTGGAGGTAGCGGAGACAATGAGCAGTTCTTC. As protein: CALGGSGDNEQFF.

To note about this clonotype: Germline is not matched at one junction end, which may reflect a read error. This chain connects TRBV28 to TRBJ2-1, with D possibly being TRBD2 (6 bases). CDR3 size: 19 residues. Germline V gene lookup returns CDR1 MDHEN and CDR2 SYDVKM. The CDR3 nucleotides read TGTGCCAACAGTTTAGTCCCGGGGCGTACGAGCGGGCAATACAATGAGCAGTTCTTC. Protein sequence: CANSLVPGRTSGQYNEQFF. The full variable domain, completed using reference TRBV28 and TRBJ2-1, is DVKVTQSSRYLVKRTGEKVFLECVQDMDHENMFWYRQDPGLGLRLIYFSYDVKMKEKGDIPEGYSVSREKKERFSLILESASTNQTSMYLCANSLVPGRTSGQYNEQFFGPGTRLTVL.

A remark on this clonotype: A junction boundary mismatches the germline segment, possibly from a read error. The J gene is TRBJ1-3, the V gene TRBV11-3; D gene ambiguous. The CDR3 runs 13 residues. Germline V gene lookup returns CDR1 SGHNT and CDR2 YENEEA. CDR3 region: CASNLDVRNIIYF. The CDR3, as DNA: TGTGCCAGCAACTTAGACGTGAGAAACATCATATATTTT. The full variable domain, rest sourced from reference TRBV11-3 and TRBJ1-3, is EAGVVQSPRYKIIEKKQPVAFWCNPISGHNTLYWYLQNLGQGPELLIRYENEEAVDDSQLPKDRFSAERLKGVDSTLKIQPAELGDSAVYLCASNLDVRNIIYFGEGSWLTVV.

Concerning this clonotype itself: As the CDR3 is not closed by the conserved phenylalanine or tryptophan, this likely results from a read error. The chain carries TRBV12-3 or TRBV12-4 and TRBJ1-4; D remains ambiguous. V lost 5 bases and J 2 bases, leaving 9 bases between the germline ends. This CDR3 region has 14 residues. In nucleotides, the CDR3 is TGTGCCAGCAGTACAGCGAACACTAATGAAAAACTGTTTTTA. Translation gives CASSTANTNEKLFL.

About this clonotype: A much larger clone is a single base away; this may be a read error. The rearrangement uses TRBV12-3 or TRBV12-4 and TRBJ1-5; 9 positions match TRBD1. The CDR3 contains 15 residues. The CDR3 coding sequence is TGTGCCAGCAGTGGGACACAGGGGGCTGTGCAGCGCCAGCATTTT. This codes for CASSGTQGAVQRQHF.